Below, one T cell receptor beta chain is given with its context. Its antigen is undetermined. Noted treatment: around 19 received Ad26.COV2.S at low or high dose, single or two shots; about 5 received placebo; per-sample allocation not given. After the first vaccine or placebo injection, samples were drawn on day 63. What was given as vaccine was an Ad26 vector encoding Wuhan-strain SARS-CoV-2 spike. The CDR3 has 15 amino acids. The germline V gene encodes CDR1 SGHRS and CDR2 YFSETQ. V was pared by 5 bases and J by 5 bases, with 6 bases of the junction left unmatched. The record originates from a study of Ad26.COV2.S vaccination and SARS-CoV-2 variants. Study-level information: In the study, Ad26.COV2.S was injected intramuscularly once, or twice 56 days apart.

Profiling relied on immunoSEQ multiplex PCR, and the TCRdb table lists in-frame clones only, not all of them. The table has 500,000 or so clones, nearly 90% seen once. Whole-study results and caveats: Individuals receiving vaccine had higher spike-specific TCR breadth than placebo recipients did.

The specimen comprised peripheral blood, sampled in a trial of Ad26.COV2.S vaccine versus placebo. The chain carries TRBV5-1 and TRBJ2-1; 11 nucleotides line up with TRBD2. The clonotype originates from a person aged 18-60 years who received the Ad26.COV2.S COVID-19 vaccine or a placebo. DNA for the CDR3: TGCGCCAGCAGTTACCTAGCGGGGGGCAACAATGAGCAGTTCTTC. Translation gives CASSYLAGGNNEQFF.